This T cell receptor (beta chain) was identified in a study of PD-1 blockade in classical Hodgkin lymphoma. Study background: Nivolumab 3 mg/kg was given intravenously every 2 weeks.

Repertoires were generated with immunoSEQ multiplex PCR, while TCRdb's copy carries only in-frame clones and drops some. The data contain 40,000 to 45,000 clones, 65% to 80% of them singletons. Study-wide results and limits: A significant rise in TCR diversity was seen by C4D1 for CD4+ cells but not for CD8+ cells. When set against healthy donors, newly diagnosed patients were reported to show lower baseline TCR diversity.

J gave up 3 bases and V 6 bases, and 4 bases lay outside the gene matches. CDR1 and CDR2 (germline): MDHEN, SYDVKM. The CDR3 is made up of 14 amino acids. Turning to this clone: The antigen is undetermined.

Each patient relapsed following autologous stem cell transplantation, and prior brentuximab vedotin exposure differed. Classifying best responses yielded complete response, partial response or progressive disease. Sequencing was performed on peripheral blood mononuclear cells (PBMCs), taken at baseline. This TCR came from a human donor with classical Hodgkin lymphoma. This sequence joins TRBV28 and TRBJ2-7; 11 nucleotides line up with TRBD2. The CDR3 reads CASRTTSGNYEQYF. As DNA, the CDR3 is TGTGCCAGCAGAACGACTAGCGGGAACTACGAGCAGTACTTC.